This T cell receptor beta chain stems from a study of lymphopenia after photon versus proton radiotherapy. Study findings and constraints: In patients who died, overall survival fell as post-nadir TCR diversity dropped more. Authors raise, but do not show, better survival with proton therapy. Relative stability marked proton patients; photon patients lost diversity and naive cells. Post-nadir diversity loss with photons came from oligoclonal expansion, particularly CD8+ Temra cells.

J lost 0 bases, V lost 3 bases, and 5 bases had no gene match. CDR1 SGHRS and CDR2 YFSETQ come from the germline V gene. This CDR3 region has 15 residues. On this clone: Its antigen is undetermined.

Sequencing was performed with immunoSEQ multiplex PCR; in TCRdb, only in-frame clones are kept and a portion is missing. Among around 150,000 clones listed, around nine tenths were seen once. The sequencing used peripheral blood, collected from a patient treated with photon-based radiotherapy. This chain connects TRBV5-1 to TRBJ1-1; TRBD1 matches 7 bases. The receptor was derived from a man aged 50-60 years with gastric cancer. CDR3 region: CASSSLTGMNTEAFF. The CDR3, as DNA: TGCGCCAGCAGCTCCTTGACAGGGATGAACACTGAAGCTTTCTTT.